Listed below are T cell receptor beta chains from one sample, sequenced in a study of blood T cell repertoires in COVID-19. Sequencing used immunoSEQ multiplex PCR; TCRdb keeps in-frame clones, though not all of them. The data hold about 250,000 clones, with around 83% observed a single time. The sequencing sample was made of peripheral blood. The receptors here all came from a man aged 80 or over with acute or convalescent COVID-19. Both conserved end residues are part of each CDR3. The D gene is left open where the match is weak. Size tells how often a clone was seen (once, few, many) or the class of an expanded clone, and some rows leave it out.

V	D	J	size	DNA	CDR3
TRBV5-5	TRBD2	TRBJ2-7	NA	TGTGCCAGCAGCTTGTCGGCTAGCGGGAGGGGTGGTTTATACGAGCAGTACTTC	CASSLSASGRGGLYEQYF
TRBV2	NA	TRBJ2-7	few	TGTGCCAGCCGTAGCGGAGTCTCCTACGAGCAGTACTTC	CASRSGVSYEQYF
TRBV18	TRBD1	TRBJ2-7	NA	TGTGCCAGCTCAGTGACAGGGTCCTACGAGCAGTACTTC	CASSVTGSYEQYF
TRBV28	TRBD1	TRBJ1-1	NA	TGTGCCAGCAGGGACAGGGGGAACACTGAAGCTTTCTTT	CASRDRGNTEAFF
TRBV29-1	TRBD2	TRBJ2-2	NA	TGCAGCGCTACCAGGACTAGCGGGACCGGGGAGCTGTTTTTT	CSATRTSGTGELFF
TRBV28	NA	TRBJ2-7	NA	TGTGCCAGCAGTTTACGGTCCTCCTACGAGCAGTACTTC	CASSLRSSYEQYF
TRBV6-5	NA	TRBJ1-1	few	TGTGCCAGCAGCTATGACAGGAACACTGAAGCTTTCTTT	CASSYDRNTEAFF
TRBV24-1	NA	TRBJ2-3	NA	TGTGCCACCAGCCTTAGTGGCACAGATACGCAGTATTTT	CATSLSGTDTQYF
TRBV6-5	TRBD1	TRBJ2-5	NA	TGTGCCAGCAGTCGACAGGGGGCGGCCCAGTACTTC	CASSRQGAAQYF
TRBV28	TRBD2	TRBJ2-5	once	TGTGCCACCAAGCGGGAGATGACTGAAGAGACCCAGTACTTC	CATKREMTEETQYF
TRBV6-5	TRBD1	TRBJ2-1	NA	TGTGCCAGCAACAGGGGTTATGAGCAGTTCTTC	CASNRGYEQFF
TRBV7-9	TRBD2	TRBJ2-5	few	TGTGCCAGCAGCTTAGAGACGTATGCGGGAGTGGAGACCCAGTACTTC	CASSLETYAGVETQYF
TRBV5-1	NA	TRBJ2-3	NA	TGCGCCAGCAGCGAGGCGGGTTCAGATACGCAGTATTTT	CASSEAGSDTQYF
TRBV27	NA	TRBJ1-2	NA	TGTGCCAGCAGTCACCTGGACAGCAACTATGGCTACACCTTC	CASSHLDSNYGYTF
TRBV19	TRBD2	TRBJ2-5	NA	TGTGCCAGTAGTGTAAGAGCGGGGTTAAACCAAGAGACCCAGTACTTC	CASSVRAGLNQETQYF
TRBV5-5	NA	TRBJ2-7	NA	TGTGCCAGCAGCTGGGGCGGGGACGAGCAGTACTTC	CASSWGGDEQYF
TRBV7-2	TRBD2	TRBJ2-7	NA	TGTGCCAGCAGCTCGGGACTAGGGGGAGGGGAGCAGTACTTC	CASSSGLGGGEQYF
TRBV28	TRBD1	TRBJ1-6	NA	TGTGCCAGCAGTTCGGACAGGGGCTCCTATAATTCACCCCTCCACTTT	CASSSDRGSYNSPLHF
TRBV4-2	NA	TRBJ1-1	NA	TGTGCCAGCAGCCAAGATTTGGGGAGGGGGAACACTGAAGCTTTCTTT	CASSQDLGRGNTEAFF
TRBV28	TRBD1	TRBJ2-5	NA	TGTGCCAGCAGTTCGGGACAGGGACAGGTGGGGACCCAGTACTTC	CASSSGQGQVGTQYF
TRBV9	NA	TRBJ1-2	NA	TGTGCCAGCAGCCCTCAGGGGATAAACTATGGCTACACCTTC	CASSPQGINYGYTF
TRBV6-6	TRBD2	TRBJ2-3	NA	TGTGCCAGCAGTCGGACTAGCCGGGGGGGATCATATGTTACGCAGTATTTT	CASSRTSRGGSYVTQYF
TRBV7-8	NA	TRBJ1-4	once	TGTGCCAGCAGCTTAGTGGGCAGCCGCAATGAAAAACTGTTTTTT	CASSLVGSRNEKLFF
TRBV11-2	NA	TRBJ2-7	NA	TGTGCCAGCAGCCTAGCAGGACACGGTTCCAACGAGCAGTACTTC	CASSLAGHGSNEQYF
TRBV18	NA	TRBJ2-3	NA	TGTGCCAGCTCACCCGATAGCGGCACAGATACGCAGTATTTT	CASSPDSGTDTQYF
TRBV5-1	TRBD2	TRBJ2-7	NA	TGCGCCAGCAGCTTCTCAGCGGGAGGCGAGCAGTACTTC	CASSFSAGGEQYF
TRBV19	NA	TRBJ1-6	NA	TGTGCCAGTAGTCCGGACAGAGATTCACCCCTCCACTTT	CASSPDRDSPLHF
TRBV13	NA	TRBJ1-4	NA	TGTGCCAGCAGCGGCAGACACCCAGGGCCCGAAAAACTGTTTTTT	CASSGRHPGPEKLFF
TRBV6-5	NA	TRBJ1-4	NA	TGTGCCACCCAGAGGCAGATTAATGAAAAACTGTTTTTT	CATQRQINEKLFF
TRBV5-8	TRBD2	TRBJ2-7	NA	TGTGCCAGCAGATGGACTAGCGGGAGGGCCGGCAACGAGCAGTACTTC	CASRWTSGRAGNEQYF
TRBV4-1	NA	TRBJ2-7	NA	TGCACCAGCAGCCAAGATCGACTAGGCGGAGCCGAGCAGTACTTC	CTSSQDRLGGAEQYF